A selection of T cell receptor beta chains follows, all from one sample in a study of T cells in Graves' hyperthyroidism and ophthalmopathy. TCRdb reprocessed the multiplex PCR reads with MiXCR, giving one entry per CDR3 protein. The data hold fewer than 750,000 distinct CDR3 sequences, with approximately 14% observed a single time. Sequenced: blood. These receptor sequences come from a woman in her 50s with Graves' ophthalmopathy. The CDR3 runs from the conserved cysteine through the conserved F or W. A D gene is named only where the DNA matches it firmly. Size tells how often a clone was seen (once, few, many) or the class of an expanded clone, and some rows leave it out.

NA	TRBV6-1	NA	TRBJ2-2	TGTGCCAGCAGTGCGCTGAACACCGGGGAGCTGTTTTTT	CASSALNTGELFF
many	TRBV6-1	TRBD2	TRBJ2-3	TGTGCCAGCAGGGAAACTAGCGGGAGGGGGGATACGCAGTATTTT	CASRETSGRGDTQYF
NA	TRBV20-1	NA	TRBJ2-1	TGCAGTGCTAGAGATTTTGGGAGAAAGGCCTACAATGAGCAGTTCTTC	CSARDFGRKAYNEQFF
many	TRBV20-1	NA	TRBJ2-5	TGCAGTGCTAGGATCCCGCAAGAGACCCAGTACTTC	CSARIPQETQYF
many	TRBV18	NA	TRBJ1-2	TGTGCCAGCTCACCACAACAGAGTAACTATGGCTACACCTTC	CASSPQQSNYGYTF
many	TRBV7-9	NA	TRBJ2-7	TGTGCCAGCAGCTTAGCGGGACGGACCAGCTACGAGCAGTACTTC	CASSLAGRTSYEQYF
NA	TRBV7-9	TRBD1	TRBJ2-6	TGTGCCAGCCCGGGACAGGGGATATCTGGGGCCAACGTCCTGACTTTC	CASPGQGISGANVLTF
NA	TRBV5-5	TRBD2	TRBJ2-1	TGTGCCAGCAGCTTCCGTGCGGGAGGGACAGAGCAGTTCTTC	CASSFRAGGTEQFF
NA	TRBV10-3	NA	TRBJ2-1	TGTGCCATCAGTGACTTAAAACAGGGAAGTGAGCAGTTCTTC	CAISDLKQGSEQFF
NA	TRBV3-1	NA	TRBJ2-5	TGTGCCGGGGCCACCTTGTCCGCTACGTATGAAGAGACCCAGTACTTC	CAGATLSATYEETQYF
many	TRBV4-3	NA	TRBJ2-3	TGCGCCAGCAGCCAAGATTCACAGGGAGTGGATACGCAGTATTTT	CASSQDSQGVDTQYF
many	TRBV28	NA	TRBJ2-3	TGTGCCAGCAGCCAACAGGGATCCACAGATACGCAGTATTTT	CASSQQGSTDTQYF
NA	TRBV5-1	TRBD1	TRBJ1-2	TGCGCCAGCAGCTGGACAGGGGGCGAGTATGGCTACACCTTC	CASSWTGGEYGYTF
many	TRBV6-1	NA	TRBJ2-2	TGTGCCAGCAGACCTCGTCGGGTTCTCACCGGGGAGCTGTTTTTT	CASRPRRVLTGELFF
few	TRBV13	NA	TRBJ2-4	TGTGCCAGCAGCTTAGGCCCTACAGGTCAAAACATTCAGTACTTC	CASSLGPTGQNIQYF
many	TRBV28	NA	TRBJ1-6	TGTGCCAGCAGTAGGAGGGGTCCACCCCTCCACTTT	CASSRRGPPLHF
many	TRBV20-1	TRBD1	TRBJ2-1	TGCAGTGCTTCTACAGGGGAGTCGGTCTACAATGAGCAGTTCTTC	CSASTGESVYNEQFF